The 29 T cell receptor beta chains reported below all come from one sample, sequenced in a study of control samples from healthy donors and cancer patients. Sequencing was performed with immunoSEQ multiplex PCR; in TCRdb, only in-frame clones are kept and a portion is missing. The data hold approximately 220,000 clones, with around 94% observed a single time. The specimen was blood. The receptors shown here come from a man aged 50-60 years in good health.

The CDR3 coding sequence is TGTGCCAGCAGTTACTCTAGGGGTAATAGCAATCAGCCCCAGCATTTT. It codes for CASSYSRGNSNQPQHF. This chain uses TRBV6-2 or TRBV6-3 with TRBJ1-5; perhaps TRBD1 as D (5 bases). The CDR3 totals 16 residues. The V end was cut by 0 bases, the J end by 0 bases, with 9 bases between. In germline, CDR1 is MNHEY, CDR2 SVGEGT.

The rearrangement uses TRBV5-1 and TRBJ1-1, with 12 bases identical to TRBD1. V dropped 0 bases and J dropped 4; count of bases not matched to a gene: 13. The V gene's germline CDR1 is SGHRS and CDR2 YFSETQ. The CDR3 contains 19 residues. CDR3 nucleotides: TGCGCCAGCAGCTTGGGAGTTTTCTGGGGACAGGGGGCAGGCACTGAAGCTTTCTTT. Translation gives CASSLGVFWGQGAGTEAFF.

On this clone itself: Mismatch with germline at one junction end may stem from a read error. V and J are TRBV3-1 (or the pseudogene TRBV3-2) and TRBJ2-4; D is uncertain. Looked up from germline, CDR1 is LGHDT and CDR2 is YNNKEL (reference sequence). This CDR3 comprises 15 residues. CDR3 coding DNA: TGTGCCAGCAGCCCCTCATCCCCAACCAAGAACATTCAGTACTTC. This gives the protein CASSPSSPTKNIQYF.

The V and J genes are TRBV7-9 and TRBJ2-1; no firm D call. Germline CDR1 SEHNR, CDR2 FQNEAQ (reference sequence). This CDR3 has 17 amino acids. The V gene lost 2 bases and the J gene lost 4 bases, with 18 bases spanning the gap. The CDR3 sequence is CASSLPIRVYSYNEQFF. As DNA, the CDR3 is TGTGCCAGCAGCTTACCCATTAGGGTATATTCGTACAATGAGCAGTTCTTC.

The chain employs TRBV14 and TRBJ1-6, with D unresolved. CDR1 is SGHDN, CDR2 FVKESK, per germline. Trimming stripped 0 bases from V and 6 bases from J, with 15 bases between. CDR3 length equals 17 residues. This CDR3 reads CASSQESPSPGNSPLHF. Written as DNA, the CDR3 is TGTGCCAGCAGCCAAGAAAGCCCGTCCCCGGGTAATTCACCCCTCCACTTT.

The chain has TRBV5-6 and TRBJ2-6, with D possibly being TRBD2 (6 bases). The V end was cut by 3 bases, the J end by 4 bases, with 11 bases between. The CDR3 consists of 15 residues. The germline gives CDR1 SGHDT, CDR2 YYEEEE. As DNA, the CDR3 is TGTGCCAGCAGCTCCGGGGAGGCCGGGGCCAACGTCCTGACTTTC. Amino acid sequence: CASSSGEAGANVLTF.

This chain links TRBV30 with TRBJ1-1; the match to TRBD1 covers 7 bases. The trim removed 5 bases at V and 5 bases at J, leaving 8 bases unmatched. Germline V gene lookup returns CDR1 GTSNPN and CDR2 SVGIG (reference sequence). The CDR3 covers 13 residues. This chain's CDR3 is CAWDRAGVTEAFF. The CDR3 bases are TGTGCCTGGGACAGGGCAGGGGTTACTGAAGCTTTCTTT. The full variable domain, in which reference TRBV30 and TRBJ1-1 provide the parts outside the CDR3, is SQTIHQWPATLVQPVGSPLSLECTVEGTSNPNLYWYRQAAGRGLQLLFYSVGIGQISSEVPQNLSASRPQDRQFILSSKKLLLSDSGFYLCAWDRAGVTEAFFGQGTRLTVV.

The chain combines TRBV28 with TRBJ1-1; D perhaps matches TRBD1 (5 bases). V was pared by 8 bases and J by 1 base, with 17 bases between. The germline V gene has CDR1 MDHEN and CDR2 SYDVKM. The CDR3 totals 15 residues. This CDR3 reads CASRPWGSPNTEAFF. CDR3 nucleotides: TGTGCCAGCCGCCCGTGGGGGTCACCGAACACTGAAGCTTTCTTT.

The chain links TRBV4-2 to TRBJ1-1; D gene uncertain. The CDR3 has 12 amino acids. V dropped 0 bases and J dropped 7 bases, with 6 bases sitting between them. Germline CDR1 LGHNA, CDR2 YNFKEQ. The CDR3: CASSQDGGEAFF. The CDR3 nucleotides are TGTGCCAGCAGCCAAGATGGAGGTGAAGCTTTCTTT.

Notes on this clone: This CDR3 is also generated by other DNA sequences in the sample. The V and J genes are TRBV28 and TRBJ1-1; TRBD1 is a possible D gene (6 bases). The CDR3 length is 14 residues. V lost 3 bases, J lost 2 bases, and 10 bases lay in between. Per the germline V gene, CDR1 is MDHEN and CDR2 is SYDVKM. This CDR3 reads CASSLPQGNTEAFF. CDR3 nucleotide sequence: TGTGCCAGCAGTTTGCCACAGGGAAACACTGAAGCTTTCTTT.

The chain has TRBV24-1 and TRBJ2-3; D may be TRBD2 (6 bases). This CDR3 has 17 residues. The germline CDR1 and CDR2 sequences are KGHDR and SFDVKD. V lost 0 bases and J 5 bases, leaving 17 bases between the germline ends. For the CDR3, the DNA is TGTGCCACCAGTGATTTGAGTAAGGCTTCCGGGGGAGATACGCAGTATTTT. It yields the protein CATSDLSKASGGDTQYF.

CDR3 in amino acids: CASKRSGGNQPQHF. The CDR3 DNA reads TGTGCCAGCAAAAGGTCAGGGGGCAATCAGCCCCAGCATTTT. The J gene is TRBJ1-5, the V gene TRBV28; D is perhaps TRBD1 (6 bases). V was pared by 7 bases and J by 2 bases, with 12 bases between. The CDR3 is made up of 14 amino acids. Germline lookup yields CDR1 MDHEN and CDR2 SYDVKM.

The chain employs TRBV6-5 and TRBJ2-7, with D maybe TRBD2 (6 bases). Germline assignment: CDR1 MNHEY and CDR2 SVGAGI. The germline V and J ends were trimmed by 6 bases and 1 base, with 16 bases remaining between them. The CDR3 has 15 amino acids. CDR3 sequence (DNA): TGTGCCAGCAGACGCGCCGGGACTCCTTCCTACGAGCAGTACTTC. Translated: CASRRAGTPSYEQYF.

This chain uses TRBV5-4 with TRBJ1-2, with a possible D match to TRBD1 (6 bases). Germline CDR1 SGHNT, CDR2 YYREEE (reference sequence). V was shortened by 3 bases and J by 5 bases, with 23 bases between the two germline ends. This CDR3 comprises 17 residues. CDR3 region: CASSSAGRGAPGYGYTF. The CDR3, as DNA: TGTGCCAGCAGCTCGGCGGGCAGGGGCGCCCCCGGATATGGCTACACCTTC. The full variable domain, completed using reference TRBV5-4 and TRBJ1-2, is ETGVTQSPTHLIKTRGQQVTLRCSSQSGHNTVSWYQQALGQGPQFIFQYYREEENGRGNFPPRFSGLQFPNYSSELNVNALELDDSALYLCASSSAGRGAPGYGYTFGSGTRLTVV.

The chain joins TRBV7-8 to TRBJ2-7; the match to TRBD1 covers 9 bases. V lost 0 bases to trimming and J lost 7 bases; unmatched junction nucleotides: 4. The CDR3 contains 14 residues. Germline loops: CDR1 SGHVS, CDR2 FQNEAQ. CDR3 region: CASSLAQGAGEQYV. DNA of the CDR3: TGTGCCAGCAGCTTAGCACAGGGGGCGGGTGAGCAGTACGTC.

This sequence joins TRBV3-1 (or the pseudogene TRBV3-2) and TRBJ1-3, with 9 positions matching TRBD1. Germline V gene data show CDR1 as LGHDT and CDR2 as YNNKEL (reference sequence). The V gene end was trimmed by 5 bases and the J gene end by 3 bases; junction bases not matched to a gene: 8. CDR3 length: 16 amino acids. CDR3 region: CASSTTGQGVGNTIYF. The CDR3 DNA reads as TGTGCCAGCAGCACTACGGGACAGGGAGTTGGAAACACCATATATTTT.

The J gene is TRBJ1-6, the V gene TRBV4-1; no clear D gene. V lost 1 base, J lost 10 bases, and 14 bases lay in between. Looked up from germline, CDR1 is MGHRA and CDR2 is YSYEKL. The CDR3 spans 15 residues. The CDR3 DNA reads as TGCGCCAGCAGCCAAGCTGAGGGTTTGTGGTCACCCCTCCACTTT. Translation: CASSQAEGLWSPLHF.

As for this clone: The sample has other DNA sequences that encode this CDR3 too. The V and J genes are TRBV4-2 and TRBJ1-6; D is perhaps TRBD1 (5 bases). Germline V lookup: CDR1 LGHNA, CDR2 YNFKEQ. V lost 2 bases and J lost 10, with 12 bases in between. The CDR3 totals 14 residues. This CDR3 reads CASSQWAGTSPLHF. The DNA of the CDR3 is TGTGCCAGCAGCCAATGGGCAGGGACCTCACCCCTCCACTTT.

Here the CDR3 reads CASSYSLDTEAFF. As DNA, the CDR3 is TGTGCCAGCAGTTACTCTCTGGACACTGAAGCTTTCTTT. J is TRBJ1-1 and V is TRBV6-5, with D uncertain. This CDR3 has 13 residues. Trimming cost V 0 bases and J 3 bases, with 5 bases left between them. CDR1 and CDR2 from the germline V gene are MNHEY and SVGAGI.

The chain has TRBV11-2 and TRBJ2-1; 12 bases line up with TRBD2. The CDR3 spans 17 residues. With V trimmed by 5 bases and J by 2 bases, 7 bases remained unmatched. Germline V lookup: CDR1 SGHAT, CDR2 FQNNGV. The CDR3 reads CASSGGLAGRTYNEQFF. The CDR3 nucleotides are TGTGCCAGCAGCGGAGGACTAGCGGGGCGAACCTACAATGAGCAGTTCTTC.

For this clone: A junction boundary mismatches the germline segment, possibly from a read error. This chain connects TRBV9 to TRBJ2-1, with D unclear. This CDR3 is built from 14 residues. Germline lookup yields CDR1 SGDLS and CDR2 YYNGEE. The CDR3 sequence: CASSPNPSFNEQFF. The CDR3 nucleotides are TGTGCCAGCAGCCCAAACCCCTCCTTCAATGAGCAGTTCTTC.

The V and J genes are TRBV6-5 and TRBJ1-2; the D is unclear. Germline CDR1 is MNHEY and CDR2 is SVGAGI. Trimming stripped 6 bases from V and 4 bases from J, with 9 bases between. This CDR3 comprises 12 residues. The chain's CDR3 is CASSQLAYGYTF. The CDR3 DNA is TGTGCCAGCAGCCAGTTAGCCTATGGCTACACCTTC.

The chain links TRBV19 to TRBJ1-5; TRBD1 aligns across 9 bases. The CDR3 is made up of 17 amino acids. Germline CDR1 is LNHDA and CDR2 is SQIVND (reference sequence). V lost 7 bases to trimming and J lost 5 bases; unmatched junction nucleotides: 15. The CDR3 here is CASIGRDRVLWDQPQHF. In DNA, the CDR3 is TGTGCCAGTATAGGTAGGGACAGGGTTCTTTGGGATCAGCCCCAGCATTTT.

The chain joins TRBV3-1 (or the pseudogene TRBV3-2) to TRBJ2-2; 8 bases match TRBD2. From germline, CDR1 is LGHDT and CDR2 YNNKEL (reference sequence). This CDR3 is 17 amino acids long. J lost 5 bases, V lost 4 bases, and 12 bases had no gene match. In DNA form, the CDR3 reads TGTGCCAGCAGCCCGCCCGGGGGGGGCTCGAGGACCGGGGAGCTGTTTTTT. This codes for CASSPPGGGSRTGELFF.

This rearrangement joins TRBV5-4 to TRBJ1-2, with D possibly TRBD1 on 5 matching bases. This CDR3 is 14 amino acids long. The germline gives CDR1 SGHNT, CDR2 YYREEE (reference sequence). V dropped 4 bases and J dropped 11 bases, with 21 bases sitting between them. The DNA for the CDR3 is TGTGCCAGCAGCCCCACAGGCCGCACTTTAAAATACACCTTC. Translating it yields CASSPTGRTLKYTF.

V is TRBV2 and J is TRBJ2-5, with D tentatively TRBD1 or TRBD2 (5 bases each). Per the germline V gene, CDR1 is SNHLY and CDR2 is FYNNEI. The CDR3 runs to 13 residues. V lost 7 bases to trimming and J lost 1 base, with 10 bases between them. Here the CDR3 DNA reads TGTGCCAGCACCCGGGACGGCCAAGAGACCCAGTACTTC. Amino acid sequence: CASTRDGQETQYF.

The chain recombines TRBV2 with TRBJ1-5; 8 bases fit TRBD1. Trimming took 7 bases from V and 6 from J; bases not matched to a gene: 5. CDR1 and CDR2 from the germline V gene are SNHLY and FYNNEI. This CDR3 spans 13 amino acids. The CDR3 DNA reads TGTGCCAGCACAGGACAGGGTGGTCAGCCCCAGCATTTT. Translated, it gives CASTGQGGQPQHF.

This rearrangement joins TRBV3-1 (or the pseudogene TRBV3-2) to TRBJ2-7, with D unclear. Germline V CDR1 and CDR2: LGHDT, YNNKEL (reference sequence). Deletions cut 1 base from V and 2 bases from J, with 9 bases between. This CDR3 has 14 amino acids. The CDR3 reads CASSQGRIPYEQYV. DNA for the CDR3: TGTGCCAGCAGCCAAGGAAGAATCCCCTACGAGCAGTACGTC.

The chain has TRBV15 and TRBJ1-5; a possible D gene is TRBD1 (5 bases). The CDR3 spans 16 residues. V was pared by 3 bases and J by 4 bases, with 16 bases between. The germline gives CDR1 LNHNV, CDR2 YYDKDF (reference sequence). As DNA, the CDR3 is TGTGCCACCAGCAGTGACCTCGGGGGTTTAAATCAGCCCCAGCATTTT. It yields the protein CATSSDLGGLNQPQHF.